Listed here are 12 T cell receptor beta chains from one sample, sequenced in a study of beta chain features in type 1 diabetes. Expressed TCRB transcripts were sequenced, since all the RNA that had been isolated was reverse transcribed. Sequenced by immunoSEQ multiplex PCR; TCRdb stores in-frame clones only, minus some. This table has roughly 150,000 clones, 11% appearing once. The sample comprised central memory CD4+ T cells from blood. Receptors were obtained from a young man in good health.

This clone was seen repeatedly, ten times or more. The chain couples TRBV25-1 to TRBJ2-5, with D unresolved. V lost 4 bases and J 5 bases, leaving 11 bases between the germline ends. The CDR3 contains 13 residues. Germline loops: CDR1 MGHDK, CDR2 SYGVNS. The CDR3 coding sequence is TGTGCCAGCAGTGGGTCCCCCATGGAGACCCAGTACTTC. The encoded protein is CASSGSPMETQYF.

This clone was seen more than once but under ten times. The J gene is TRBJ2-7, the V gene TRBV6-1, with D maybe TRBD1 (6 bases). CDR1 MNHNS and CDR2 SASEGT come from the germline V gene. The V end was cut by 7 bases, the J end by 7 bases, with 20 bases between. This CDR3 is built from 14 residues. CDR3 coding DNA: TGTGCCAGCACCCTAAGACGGGACATTGGGGAGCAGTACTTC. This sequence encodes CASTLRRDIGEQYF.

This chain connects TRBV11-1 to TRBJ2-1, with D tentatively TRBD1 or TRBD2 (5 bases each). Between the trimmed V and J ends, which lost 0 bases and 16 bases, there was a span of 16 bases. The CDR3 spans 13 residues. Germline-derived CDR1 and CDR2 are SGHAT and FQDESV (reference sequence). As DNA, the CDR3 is TGTGCCAGCAGCTTAGCCGACGGGACGCACCCATTCTTC. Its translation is CASSLADGTHPFF.

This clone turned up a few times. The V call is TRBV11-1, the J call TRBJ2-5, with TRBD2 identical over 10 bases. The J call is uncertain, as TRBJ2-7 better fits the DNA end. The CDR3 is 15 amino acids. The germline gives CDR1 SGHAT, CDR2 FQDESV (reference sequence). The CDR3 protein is CASTVGLAEIYEQYF. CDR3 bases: TGTGCCAGCACGGTCGGACTAGCGGAGATCTACGAGCAGTACTTC.

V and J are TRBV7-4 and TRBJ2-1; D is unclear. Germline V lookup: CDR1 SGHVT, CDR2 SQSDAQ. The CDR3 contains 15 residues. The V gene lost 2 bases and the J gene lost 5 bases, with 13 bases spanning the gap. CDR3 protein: CASSLHPQKHNEQFF. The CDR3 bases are TGTGCCAGCAGCTTACACCCCCAGAAACACAATGAGCAGTTCTTC. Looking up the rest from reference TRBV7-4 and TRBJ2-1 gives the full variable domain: GAGVSQSPRYKVAKRGRDVALRCDSISGHVTLYWYRQTLGQGSEVLTYSQSDAQRDKSGRPSGRFSAERPERSVSTLKIQRTEQGDSAVYLCASSLHPQKHNEQFFGPGTRLTVL.

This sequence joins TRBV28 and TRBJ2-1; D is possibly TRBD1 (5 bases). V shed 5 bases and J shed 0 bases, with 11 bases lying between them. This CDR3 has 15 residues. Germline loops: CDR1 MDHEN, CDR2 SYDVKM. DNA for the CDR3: TGTGCCAGCAGTGTAACTGACAGCTCCTACAATGAGCAGTTCTTC. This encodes CASSVTDSSYNEQFF.

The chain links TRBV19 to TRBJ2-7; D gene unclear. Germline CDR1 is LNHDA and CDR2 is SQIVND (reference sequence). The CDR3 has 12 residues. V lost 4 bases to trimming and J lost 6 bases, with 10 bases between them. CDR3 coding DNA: TGTGCCAGTAGTACGAGTTTAGGCGAGCAGTACTTC. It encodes CASSTSLGEQYF.

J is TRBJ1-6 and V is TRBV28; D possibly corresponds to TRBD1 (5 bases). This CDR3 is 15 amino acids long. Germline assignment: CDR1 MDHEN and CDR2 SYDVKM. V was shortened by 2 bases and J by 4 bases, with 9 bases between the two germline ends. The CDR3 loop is CASSLKAGYNSPLHF. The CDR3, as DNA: TGTGCCAGCAGTTTAAAGGCAGGGTATAATTCACCCCTCCACTTT.

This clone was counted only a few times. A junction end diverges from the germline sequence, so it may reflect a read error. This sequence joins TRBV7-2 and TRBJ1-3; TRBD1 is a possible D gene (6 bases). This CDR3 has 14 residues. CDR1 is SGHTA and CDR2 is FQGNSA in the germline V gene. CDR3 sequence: CASRLEGAGNTIYF. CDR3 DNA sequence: TGTGCCAGCAGATTAGAGGGGGCTGGAAACACCATATATTTT.

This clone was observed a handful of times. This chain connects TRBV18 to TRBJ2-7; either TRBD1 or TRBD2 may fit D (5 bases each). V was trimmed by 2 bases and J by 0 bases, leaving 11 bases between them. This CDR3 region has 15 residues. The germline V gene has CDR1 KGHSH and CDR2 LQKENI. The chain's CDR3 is CASSPTGPTSYEQYF. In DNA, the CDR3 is TGTGCCAGCTCACCAACGGGGCCTACCTCCTACGAGCAGTACTTC.

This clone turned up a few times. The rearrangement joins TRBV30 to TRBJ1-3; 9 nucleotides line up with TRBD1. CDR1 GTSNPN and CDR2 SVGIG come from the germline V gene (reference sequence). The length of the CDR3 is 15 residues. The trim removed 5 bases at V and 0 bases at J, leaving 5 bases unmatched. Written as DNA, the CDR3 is TGTGCCTGGTCATCGGGACAGGGCTCTGGAAACACCATATATTTT. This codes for CAWSSGQGSGNTIYF.

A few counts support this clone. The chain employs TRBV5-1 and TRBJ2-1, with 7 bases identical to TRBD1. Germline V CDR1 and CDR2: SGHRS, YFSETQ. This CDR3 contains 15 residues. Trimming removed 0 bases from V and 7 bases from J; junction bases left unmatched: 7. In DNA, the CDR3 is TGCGCCAGCAGCTTGGAAGGACAGGCTTCTAATGAGCAGTTCTTC. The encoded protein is CASSLEGQASNEQFF.